This T cell receptor beta chain came from a study of identical twins. Germline assignment: CDR1 DFQATT and CDR2 SNEGSKA (reference sequence). V was clipped by 3 bases and J by 2 bases, with 10 bases between them. This CDR3 comprises 14 residues. MiXCR, applied by TCRdb to the 5' RACE reads, yields one record per CDR3 protein. The sample carries a few hundred thousand distinct CDR3 sequences, approximately 8.8% recorded once. This sequence originates from a woman between 50 and 59 years old in good health. The chain combines TRBV20-1 with TRBJ2-2; D ambiguous. Material for sequencing was naive T cells sorted from blood. The CDR3 coding sequence is TGCAGTGCTAGGGTTGGGCAAAACACCGGGGAGCTGTTTTTT. Protein: CSARVGQNTGELFF.